Here is one TCR beta chain with its context. What it binds is unknown. V was clipped by 5 bases and J by 6 bases; unmatched bases: 6. The germline CDR1 and CDR2 sequences are MDHEN and SYDVKM. The CDR3 spans 13 residues. This entry belongs to a study of cytomegalovirus exposure and HLA in healthy donors. Study information: The 120 or so validation repertoires used a platform that matched the one used for the roughly 700 first-cohort repertoires, as a later analysis reported.

Sequencing used immunoSEQ multiplex PCR; TCRdb keeps in-frame clones, though not all of them. Among approximately 280,000 clones listed, roughly 90% were seen once. The study's findings and limits: With high specificity and sensitivity, the classifier reportedly diagnosed cytomegalovirus status. TCR beta chains numbering some 150 were designated cytomegalovirus-associated. According to a later analysis, TCR clusters from the first cohort tended to co-occur in the 120 or so validation repertoires.

Sequencing used PBMCs. The chain uses TRBV28 and TRBJ1-2, with TRBD1 matching 7 bases. This sequence originates from a woman aged 18-30 years in good health and CMV-seronegative. CDR3 sequence (DNA): TGTGCCAGCAGTCACAGGGGTGGAAATGGCTACACCTTC. Its protein is CASSHRGGNGYTF.